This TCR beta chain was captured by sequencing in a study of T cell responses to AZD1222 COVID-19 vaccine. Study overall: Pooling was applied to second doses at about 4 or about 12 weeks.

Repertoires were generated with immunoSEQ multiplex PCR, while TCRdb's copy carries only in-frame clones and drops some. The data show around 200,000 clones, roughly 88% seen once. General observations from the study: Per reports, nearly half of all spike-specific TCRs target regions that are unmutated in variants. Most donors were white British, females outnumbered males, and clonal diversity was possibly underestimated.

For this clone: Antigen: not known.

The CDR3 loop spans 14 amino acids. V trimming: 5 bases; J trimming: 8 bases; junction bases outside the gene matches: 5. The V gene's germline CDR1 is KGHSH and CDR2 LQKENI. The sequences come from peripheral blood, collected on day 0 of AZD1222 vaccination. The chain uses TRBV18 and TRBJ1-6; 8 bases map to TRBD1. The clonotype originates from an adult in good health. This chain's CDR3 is CASSTGQVHSPLHF. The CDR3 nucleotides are TGTGCCAGCTCAACGGGACAGGTGCATTCACCCCTCCACTTT.